What follows are 27 T cell receptor beta chains derived from one specimen sequenced in a study of blood T cells in healthy people across ages. Primers used in a second PCR of roughly 7 to 11 cycles were a sample-barcoded 5' primer and a J-beta primer mix. TCRdb reanalysed the 5' RACE reads using MiXCR and keeps one entry per CDR3 protein. In the table there are about 680,000 distinct CDR3 sequences, about half of which are singletons. The sequenced sample was blood. The receptor set was obtained from an older woman in good health.

The chain uses TRBV9 and TRBJ2-3, with D possibly TRBD2 on 5 matching bases. The V gene lost 2 bases and the J gene lost 2 bases, with 6 bases spanning the gap. CDR1 is SGDLS, CDR2 YYNGEE, per germline. This CDR3 spans 13 amino acids. The CDR3 DNA reads as TGTGCCAGCAGCGTCGGGAACACAGATACGCAGTATTTT. Translated, it gives CASSVGNTDTQYF.

The rearrangement uses TRBV7-2 and TRBJ2-5; 12 bases fit TRBD2. This CDR3 has 16 residues. Germline lookup yields CDR1 SGHTA and CDR2 FQGNSA. The junction had 8 bases not matched to a gene; V was cut back by 4 bases and J by 5 bases. This CDR3 reads CASSSPTSGRSETQYF. The CDR3 DNA reads TGTGCCAGCAGCTCCCCGACTAGCGGGAGATCGGAGACCCAGTACTTC.

In its sample, this clonotype was seen a few times. The V and J genes are TRBV5-1 and TRBJ2-7, with 10 bases matching TRBD1. The V and J ends lost 4 bases and 4 bases, in that order; junction bases with no gene match: 8. CDR3 length: 15 residues. The germline V gene encodes CDR1 SGHRS and CDR2 YFSETQ. The CDR3 coding sequence is TGCGCCAGCAGCGTCGCCGGGACAGGGGTATACGAGCAGTACTTC. This sequence encodes CASSVAGTGVYEQYF.

This clonotype has more than one count but fewer than ten. This chain connects TRBV2 to TRBJ2-3, with D uncertain. The CDR3 has 14 residues. Trimming pared 7 bases from V and 0 bases from J, leaving 11 bases between. Per the germline V gene, CDR1 is SNHLY and CDR2 is FYNNEI. The CDR3 sequence is CASNTPDSTDTQYF. In DNA form, the CDR3 reads TGTGCCAGCAACACACCGGACAGCACAGATACGCAGTATTTT.

The V call is TRBV7-2, the J call TRBJ2-5; D is possibly TRBD2 (6 bases). The closer fit of TRBJ2-7 to the DNA end suggests the J call may be wrong. The CDR3 consists of 12 residues. Germline CDR1 and CDR2: SGHTA and FQGNSA. DNA for the CDR3: TGTGCCAGCAGCTCTGGGGGGAACGAGCAGTACTTC. Translating gives CASSSGGNEQYF.

V is TRBV12-3 or TRBV12-4 and J is TRBJ1-5; TRBD1 might be the D (5 bases). CDR3 length: 14 residues. V was trimmed by 6 bases and J by 3 bases, leaving 12 bases between them. The CDR3 region is CASRSLGTNQPQHF. The CDR3 region has the DNA TGTGCCAGCAGGTCTCTGGGGACCAATCAGCCCCAGCATTTT.

The V and J genes are TRBV6-5 and TRBJ1-4; 9 nucleotides line up with TRBD1. With 6 bases clipped from V and 3 bases from J, the junction kept 5 bases outside the gene matches. From germline, CDR1 is MNHEY and CDR2 SVGAGI. The CDR3 is 15 amino acids. The CDR3 coding sequence is TGTGCCAGCAGCGGGACAGGGAGTCCTAATGAAAAACTGTTTTTT. Amino acid sequence: CASSGTGSPNEKLFF.

In its sample, this clonotype was seen a few times. V and J are TRBV7-2 and TRBJ1-2; 7 bases agree with TRBD1. This CDR3 region has 14 residues. Trimming cost V 0 bases and J 6 bases; bases outside gene matches: 4. The V gene's germline CDR1 is SGHTA and CDR2 FQGNSA. The CDR3 coding sequence is TGTGCCAGCAGCTTAGCCCCAGGGGGGGATGGCTACACCTTC. It is translated as CASSLAPGGDGYTF.

The gene calls are TRBV28 and TRBJ2-1, with 8 bases matching TRBD1. The J call is uncertain, as TRBJ2-7 better fits the DNA end. Germline V gives CDR1 MDHEN, CDR2 SYDVKM. The CDR3 runs to 15 residues. For the CDR3, the DNA is TGTGCCAGCAGTGCAGGGGGCGCCCCTTACAATGAGCAGTACTTC. Translated, it gives CASSAGGAPYNEQYF.

This clonotype was observed a single time. The rearrangement joins TRBV5-1 to TRBJ2-7; TRBD1 aligns across 9 bases. Germline assignment: CDR1 SGHRS and CDR2 YFSETQ. J gave up 6 bases and V 2 bases, and 6 bases lay outside the gene matches. The CDR3 is made up of 14 amino acids. CDR3 in amino acids: CASSFKGQGSEQYF. CDR3 nucleotide sequence: TGCGCCAGCAGCTTTAAGGGACAGGGTAGCGAGCAGTACTTC.

In this sample, this clonotype turned up a few times. This rearrangement joins TRBV7-9 to TRBJ1-5; 8 nucleotides match TRBD1. Trimming removed 7 bases from V and 3 bases from J; junction bases left unmatched: 5. The CDR3 runs to 14 residues. Germline CDR1 and CDR2: SEHNR and FQNEAQ (reference sequence). The CDR3 nucleotides read TGTGCCAGCACTGCAGGGGGCAACAATCAGCCCCAGCATTTT. Residues: CASTAGGNNQPQHF.

The chain uses TRBV9 and TRBJ2-1, with 10 bases that match TRBD2. J gave up 1 base and V 2 bases, and 6 bases lay outside the gene matches. The CDR3 has 17 amino acids. Germline CDR1 reads SGDLS; CDR2 reads YYNGEE. The chain's CDR3 is CASSVNLAGASYNEQFF. CDR3 in DNA: TGTGCCAGCAGCGTCAATCTAGCGGGAGCGTCCTACAATGAGCAGTTCTTC. The full variable domain, completed using reference TRBV9 and TRBJ2-1, is DSGVTQTPKHLITATGQRVTLRCSPRSGDLSVYWYQQSLDQGLQFLIQYYNGEERAKGNILERFSAQQFPDLHSELNLSSLELGDSALYFCASSVNLAGASYNEQFFGPGTRLTVL.

CDR3 protein: CASSSVEAGGMAYGYF. CDR3 nucleotide sequence: TGTGCCAGCAGCTCCGTCGAAGCGGGAGGAATGGCGTATGGGTACTTC. The chain recombines TRBV5-8 with TRBJ2-7, with TRBD2 matching over 9 bases. CDR1 is SGHTS and CDR2 is YDEGEE in the germline V gene. J gave up 12 bases and V 3 bases, and 19 bases lay outside the gene matches. This CDR3 spans 16 amino acids. Drawing the rest from reference TRBV5-8 and TRBJ2-7, the complete variable domain is EAGVTQSPTHLIKTRGQQATLRCSPISGHTSVYWYQQALGLGLQFLLWYDEGEERNRGNFPPRFSGRQFPNYSSELNVNALELEDSALYLCASSSVEAGGMAYGYFGPGTRLTVT.

The chain has TRBV9 and TRBJ2-7, with D possibly TRBD2 on 5 matching bases. The CDR3 consists of 15 residues. Trimming shortened V by 0 bases and J by 2 bases, and 12 bases separated the two germline ends. Germline CDR1 is SGDLS and CDR2 is YYNGEE. The CDR3: CASSVGGSGPYEQYF. The CDR3, as DNA: TGTGCCAGCAGCGTAGGAGGGAGCGGTCCCTACGAGCAGTACTTC.

This clonotype was found a few times. The rearrangement joins TRBV28 to TRBJ1-2, with D tentatively TRBD1 (6 bases). Germline loops: CDR1 MDHEN, CDR2 SYDVKM. The CDR3 runs to 14 residues. The V and J ends lost 6 bases and 5 bases respectively, with 16 bases between them. The chain's CDR3 is CASRTQGSGYGYTF. The CDR3, as DNA: TGTGCCAGCAGAACACAGGGCTCTGGTTATGGCTACACCTTC.

The V call is TRBV11-1, the J call TRBJ2-1; TRBD1 agrees at 9 bases. Germline CDR1 reads SGHAT; CDR2 reads FQDESV (reference sequence). The CDR3 contains 15 residues. Trimming cost V 3 bases and J 8 bases; bases outside gene matches: 8. The CDR3 bases are TGTGCCAGCAGCTTGTTAACAGGGGGCCGGCATGAGCAGTTCTTC. It codes for CASSLLTGGRHEQFF.

This clonotype is a singleton in its sample. This sequence joins TRBV12-3 or TRBV12-4 and TRBJ2-7, with 7 bases lining up with TRBD1. Matching the DNA end better, TRBJ2-5 makes the J call doubtful. This CDR3 contains 14 residues. CDR3 loop: CASSRRRTGETQYF. The CDR3 DNA reads as TGTGCCAGCAGCAGAAGAAGGACAGGAGAGACCCAGTACTTC.

V usage is TRBV7-9 and J usage is TRBJ2-1; no reliable D call. V lost 6 bases and J lost 11, with 17 bases in between. CDR1 is SEHNR, CDR2 FQNEAQ, per germline (reference sequence). The CDR3 contains 13 residues. This chain's CDR3 is CASRPGPTSQQFF. The CDR3 DNA is TGTGCCAGCAGACCAGGACCCACCTCACAGCAGTTCTTC.

The rearrangement uses TRBV27 and TRBJ1-1; TRBD1 is a possible D gene (5 bases). The CDR3 spans 13 residues. V shed 5 bases and J shed 11 bases, with 18 bases lying between them. Germline V gene data show CDR1 as MNHEY and CDR2 as SMNVEV (reference sequence). CDR3: CASSRIDSPGAFF. CDR3 bases: TGTGCCAGCAGTCGAATTGACAGCCCCGGGGCTTTCTTT.

This clonotype turned up a few times. The chain combines TRBV3-1 with TRBJ2-3; D uncertain. The CDR3 consists of 15 residues. Trimming removed 3 bases from V and 6 bases from J, with 16 bases in between. Germline assignment: CDR1 LGHDT and CDR2 YNNKEL (reference sequence). The CDR3 bases are TGTGCCAGCAGCCAGAAAGCCACCAGCGCGGATACGCAGTATTTT. This translates into CASSQKATSADTQYF.

J is TRBJ2-1 and V is TRBV29-1, with 10 bases lining up with TRBD2. This CDR3 region has 18 residues. The germline V gene encodes CDR1 SQVTM and CDR2 ANQGSEA. Written as DNA, the CDR3 is TGCGGCACCGACAGGGGTTGGGCTAGCGGGAGCTGGAGCAATGAGCAGTTCTTC. As protein: CGTDRGWASGSWSNEQFF.

The chain links TRBV20-1 to TRBJ2-5, with a tentative D call TRBD1 (7 bases). The DNA end is a closer match to TRBJ2-7, so the J assignment may be wrong. The CDR3 is made up of 16 amino acids. Germline V CDR1 and CDR2: DFQATT, SNEGSKA (reference sequence). CDR3 bases: TGCAGTGCTAGAGCCTTGGCAGGGGGGTTCGCTTACGAGCAGTACTTC. Encoded protein: CSARALAGGFAYEQYF.

The chain uses TRBV20-1 and TRBJ2-7; possibly TRBD1 or TRBD2 for D (5 bases each). The CDR3 spans 13 residues. V was pared by 5 bases and J by 0 bases, with 11 bases between. The V gene's germline CDR1 is DFQATT and CDR2 SNEGSKA (reference sequence). The CDR3 region has the DNA TGCAGTGCTTGGGACGCGAGCTCCTACGAGCAGTACTTC. Amino acids: CSAWDASSYEQYF.

This chain connects TRBV5-1 to TRBJ2-6; 11 bases match TRBD1. This CDR3 has 17 residues. The V gene end was trimmed by 4 bases and the J gene end by 3 bases; junction bases not matched to a gene: 6. Germline CDR1 SGHRS, CDR2 YFSETQ. The CDR3 DNA sequence: TGCGCCAGCAGCGCTGGGACAGGGGGGGGTGGGGCCAACGTCCTGACTTTC. Translated: CASSAGTGGGGANVLTF.

The V gene is TRBV6-5, the J gene TRBJ2-7; the D gene is possibly TRBD1 (5 bases). CDR1 is MNHEY, CDR2 SVGAGI, per germline. The CDR3 contains 14 residues. Trimming took off 1 base at V and 0 bases at J, with 7 bases between the two ends. For the CDR3, the DNA is TGTGCCAGCAGTTACTGGCAGGGCTCCTACGAGCAGTACTTC. Its translation: CASSYWQGSYEQYF.

This clonotype was counted only a few times. The chain combines TRBV25-1 with TRBJ2-5; TRBD2 matches at 9 bases. The end of the DNA is better explained by TRBJ2-7, so the J call may be wrong. Germline V gene sequence: CDR1 MGHDK, CDR2 SYGVNS. The CDR3 is 14 residues long. This CDR3 reads CASSESATSGEQYF. CDR3 nucleotides: TGTGCCAGCAGTGAATCTGCGACTAGCGGCGAGCAGTACTTC.

The chain recombines TRBV6-2 or TRBV6-3 with TRBJ2-1; 7 nucleotides line up with TRBD1. The germline V gene has CDR1 MNHEY and CDR2 SVGEGT. V lost 3 bases, J lost 5 bases, and 7 bases stayed unmatched. The CDR3 spans 15 residues. The CDR3 DNA is TGTGCCAGCAGTTATTCGGGACAGAAAAACAATGAGCAGTTCTTC. This gives the protein CASSYSGQKNNEQFF.